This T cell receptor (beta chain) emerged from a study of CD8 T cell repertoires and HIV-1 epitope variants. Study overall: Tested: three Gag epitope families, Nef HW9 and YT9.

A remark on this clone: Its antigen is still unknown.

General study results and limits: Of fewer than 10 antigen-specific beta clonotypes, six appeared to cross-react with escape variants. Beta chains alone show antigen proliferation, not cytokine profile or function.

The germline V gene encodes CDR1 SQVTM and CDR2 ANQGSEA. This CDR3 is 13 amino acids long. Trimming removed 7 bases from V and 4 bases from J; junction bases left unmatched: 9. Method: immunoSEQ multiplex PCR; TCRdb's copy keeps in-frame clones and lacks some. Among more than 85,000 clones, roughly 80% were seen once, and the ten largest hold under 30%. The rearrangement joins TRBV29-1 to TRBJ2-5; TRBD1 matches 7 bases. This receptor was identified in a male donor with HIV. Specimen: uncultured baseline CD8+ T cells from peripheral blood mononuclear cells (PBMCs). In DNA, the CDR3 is TGCAGCGGCGCCGGGACAGATGGAGAGACCCAGTACTTC. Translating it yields CSGAGTDGETQYF.